These 21 T cell receptor beta chains were all obtained from the same sample, sequenced in a study of cytomegalovirus exposure and HLA in healthy donors. The PCR made use of 60 Vbeta and 13 Jbeta primers. Produced via immunoSEQ multiplex PCR; TCRdb's table is partial and in-frame only. The table includes about 150,000 clones, 80% detected once. The sample was PBMCs. The receptors originated from a man aged 30-40 years in good health and CMV-seropositive.

This clone has more than one count but fewer than ten. The rearrangement joins TRBV30 to TRBJ2-7; 12 bases map to TRBD2. V was clipped by 3 bases and J by 3 bases; unmatched bases: 6. The CDR3 is 15 residues long. The germline V gene encodes CDR1 GTSNPN and CDR2 SVGIG (reference sequence). The CDR3 sequence: CAWRGGTSGLYEQYF. Written as DNA, the CDR3 is TGTGCCTGGAGGGGAGGGACTAGCGGGCTCTACGAGCAGTACTTC. Drawing the rest from reference TRBV30 and TRBJ2-7, the complete variable domain is SQTIHQWPATLVQPVGSPLSLECTVEGTSNPNLYWYRQAAGRGLQLLFYSVGIGQISSEVPQNLSASRPQDRQFILSSKKLLLSDSGFYLCAWRGGTSGLYEQYFGPGTRLTVT.

This clone is a singleton in its sample. V gene TRBV27 combines with J gene TRBJ2-1; possible D gene TRBD2, 6 bases. The V end was cut by 3 bases, the J end by 9 bases, with 12 bases between. The V gene's germline CDR1 is MNHEY and CDR2 SMNVEV (reference sequence). The length of the CDR3 is 13 residues. CDR3 in amino acids: CASSFRGSGEQFF. The DNA of the CDR3 is TGTGCCAGCAGTTTCCGGGGGTCTGGTGAGCAGTTCTTC.

The chain links TRBV7-9 to TRBJ2-7; possibly TRBD2 for D (6 bases). This CDR3 has 14 amino acids. The germline V gene encodes CDR1 SEHNR and CDR2 FQNEAQ (reference sequence). V lost 5 bases to trimming and J lost 0 bases, with 11 bases between them. As DNA, the CDR3 is TGTGCCAGCAGCCCGCGGGACCCCTCCTACGAGCAGTACTTC. It codes for CASSPRDPSYEQYF.

Written as DNA, the CDR3 is TGTGCCTGGACCTTAGGGGGCGGGACAGATACGCAGTATTTT. The encoded protein is CAWTLGGGTDTQYF. This chain links TRBV30 with TRBJ2-3; TRBD1 matches at 7 bases. V was pared by 4 bases and J by 3 bases, with 7 bases of the junction left unmatched. This CDR3 comprises 14 residues. Germline V gene sequence: CDR1 GTSNPN, CDR2 SVGIG (reference sequence).

This chain links TRBV4-1 with TRBJ2-1; D unresolved. This CDR3 spans 15 amino acids. Germline CDR1 reads MGHRA; CDR2 reads YSYEKL. Trimming stripped 0 bases from V and 3 bases from J, with 9 bases between. In DNA form, the CDR3 reads TGCGCCAGCAGCCAAGAAAGCGTTCGCTACAATGAGCAGTTCTTC. Translating gives CASSQESVRYNEQFF.

The chain recombines TRBV5-1 with TRBJ1-1, with 9 bases fitting TRBD1. This CDR3 region has 15 residues. Per the germline V gene, CDR1 is SGHRS and CDR2 is YFSETQ. With V trimmed by 4 bases and J by 3 bases, 7 bases remained unmatched. CDR3 residues: CASSKRTGVDTEAFF. CDR3 nucleotide sequence: TGCGCCAGCAGCAAGAGGACAGGGGTTGACACTGAAGCTTTCTTT.

Notes on this clone: This sample also contains other DNA sequences that code for the same CDR3. The chain employs TRBV9 and TRBJ1-3; D is ambiguous. Trimming cost V 0 bases and J 0 bases, with 7 bases left between them. CDR1 and CDR2 from the germline V gene are SGDLS and YYNGEE. This CDR3 spans 15 amino acids. The CDR3 spells CASSVAGDSGNTIYF. The CDR3 bases are TGTGCCAGCAGCGTAGCGGGAGACTCTGGAAACACCATATATTTT.

In its sample, this clone was seen a few times. V and J are TRBV12-5 and TRBJ1-1, with TRBD1 matching over 7 bases. CDR1 is LGHNT, CDR2 FRNRAP, per germline. The CDR3 spans 15 residues. V shed 6 bases and J 0 bases; nucleotides not matched to a gene: 7. In nucleotides, the CDR3 is TGTGCTAGTGGCGATGACAGGGTATTGAACACTGAAGCTTTCTTT. The encoded protein is CASGDDRVLNTEAFF.

The rearrangement joins TRBV29-1 to TRBJ2-1; 16 bases are shared with TRBD2. The junction had 11 bases not matched to a gene; V was cut back by 8 bases and J by 10 bases. Per the germline V gene, CDR1 is SQVTM and CDR2 is ANQGSEA. This CDR3 has 15 residues. For the CDR3, the DNA is TGCAGCTCCCAGGGGACTAGCGGGAGGGTAGACGAGCAGTTCTTC. It translates to CSSQGTSGRVDEQFF.

V is TRBV5-4 and J is TRBJ2-3, with a tentative D call TRBD1 (6 bases). This CDR3 has 13 amino acids. Trimming shortened V by 6 bases and J by 2 bases, and 10 bases separated the two germline ends. Germline CDR1 and CDR2: SGHNT and YYREEE (reference sequence). CDR3: CASNTGNTDTQYF. CDR3 nucleotide sequence: TGTGCCAGCAATACAGGGAACACAGATACGCAGTATTTT.

This sequence joins TRBV20-1 and TRBJ2-4; the D gene is possibly TRBD2 (6 bases). The CDR3 runs to 11 residues. Germline V lookup: CDR1 DFQATT, CDR2 SNEGSKA (reference sequence). Trimming took off 6 bases at V and 6 bases at J, with 9 bases between the two ends. DNA of the CDR3: TGCAGTGCCGTGGGGGGAAACATTCAGTACTTC. Translated: CSAVGGNIQYF.

The chain recombines TRBV15 with TRBJ2-5; TRBD2 matches at 8 bases. CDR1 and CDR2 from the germline V gene are LNHNV and YYDKDF (reference sequence). The CDR3 runs 15 residues. J was trimmed by 5 bases and V by 0 bases; bases with no gene match: 5. CDR3: CATSRDHGRAETQYF. The CDR3 DNA sequence: TGTGCCACCAGCAGAGATCACGGGAGGGCCGAGACCCAGTACTTC.

The gene calls are TRBV6-6 and TRBJ2-7; a weak D match, TRBD2 (7 bases). The CDR3 extends over 15 amino acids. The germline V gene has CDR1 MNHNY and CDR2 SVGAGI (reference sequence). Trimming removed 6 bases at V and 4 bases at J, with 19 bases between. CDR3 region: CASRNAGAEVYEQYF. Written as DNA, the CDR3 is TGTGCCAGCAGGAACGCGGGGGCCGAAGTATACGAGCAGTACTTC.

CDR3 protein: CASSRDRVDGYTF. The CDR3 nucleotides are TGTGCCAGCAGCCGGGACAGGGTTGATGGCTACACCTTC. The rearrangement links TRBV6-1 to TRBJ1-2; TRBD1 matches at 9 bases. Germline V gives CDR1 MNHNS, CDR2 SASEGT. The CDR3 is 13 residues long. Losses at the gene ends were 6 bases for V and 6 bases for J; bases not matched to a gene: 5.

The chain is built from TRBV5-6 and TRBJ1-5, with D unclear. Per germline, CDR1 SGHDT and CDR2 YYEEEE. The CDR3 runs to 13 residues. V was clipped by 2 bases and J by 2 bases, with 5 bases between them. The CDR3 nucleotides read TGTGCCAGCAGCTTTCGGGGCAATCAGCCCCAGCATTTT. It yields the protein CASSFRGNQPQHF.

The chain combines TRBV18 with TRBJ1-2; 8 bases agree with TRBD1. Germline CDR1 KGHSH, CDR2 LQKENI. The CDR3 has 14 residues. The ends lost 3 bases at V and 6 bases at J; junction bases unmatched: 6. This CDR3 reads CASSPIMTGDGYTF. The CDR3 region has the DNA TGTGCCAGCTCACCGATAATGACAGGGGATGGCTACACCTTC.

This clone turned up a few times. J is TRBJ1-1 and V is TRBV19, with D uncertain. CDR1 and CDR2 from the germline V gene are LNHDA and SQIVND (reference sequence). Trimming shortened V by 2 bases and J by 1 base, and 5 bases separated the two germline ends. The CDR3 is 13 residues long. CDR3 protein: CASSIYGNTEAFF. The CDR3, as DNA: TGTGCCAGTAGTATATACGGGAACACTGAAGCTTTCTTT.

V gene TRBV5-5 combines with J gene TRBJ1-4; D may be TRBD1 (5 bases). The CDR3 has 15 residues. The germline CDR1 and CDR2 sequences are SGHKS and YYEKEE (reference sequence). Deletions cut 0 bases from V and 8 bases from J, with 14 bases between. CDR3: CASSLAAGEREKLFF. CDR3 bases: TGTGCCAGCAGCTTGGCCGCGGGGGAGAGGGAAAAACTGTTTTTT.

V and J are TRBV19 and TRBJ1-5; 8 nucleotides agree with TRBD1. Per the germline V gene, CDR1 is LNHDA and CDR2 is SQIVND (reference sequence). The CDR3 sequence is 16 residues long. The V gene end was trimmed by 2 bases and the J gene end by 4 bases; junction bases not matched to a gene: 7. The CDR3 nucleotides read TGTGCCAGTAGTATACCCCGGACAGGGAGAAATCAGCCCCAGCATTTT. Encoded protein: CASSIPRTGRNQPQHF.

The chain recombines TRBV28 with TRBJ2-7; a weak D match, TRBD1 (5 bases). CDR3 length: 15 amino acids. From germline, CDR1 is MDHEN and CDR2 SYDVKM. V was pared by 5 bases and J by 0 bases, with 14 bases between. The chain's CDR3 is CASSEHRLSSYEQYF. CDR3 sequence (DNA): TGTGCCAGCAGTGAGCACAGGTTGAGCTCCTACGAGCAGTACTTC.

The CDR3 sequence: CASSYSRGSPYEQYF. DNA of the CDR3: TGTGCCAGCAGTTACTCGAGAGGGAGCCCCTACGAGCAGTACTTC. The chain uses TRBV6-5 and TRBJ2-7, with TRBD2 as a possible D gene (5 bases). This CDR3 contains 15 residues. Looked up from germline, CDR1 is MNHEY and CDR2 is SVGAGI. The germline V and J ends were trimmed by 0 bases and 2 bases, with 11 bases remaining between them.